A selection of T cell receptor beta chains follows, all from one sample in a study of control samples from healthy donors and cancer patients. Some clones are missing from TCRdb's copy, which holds only in-frame ones; the method was immunoSEQ multiplex PCR. The sample consists of 90,000 to 150,000 clones, around 87% of them appearing once. Sequencing input: blood. These receptors all stem from a man aged 30 to 45 in good health. The CDR3 runs from the conserved cysteine through the conserved F or W. D genes are given only for firm matches. Expanded clones get a size class; other rows say once, few or many, or leave the size out.

d_call: NA
v_call: TRBV2
clone_size: once
j_call: TRBJ2-7
cdr3_nt: TGTGCCAGCAGTCCCTGCTACGAGCAGTACTTC
cdr3_aa: CASSPCYEQYF

d_call: NA
v_call: TRBV5-1
clone_size: NA
j_call: TRBJ1-4
cdr3_nt: TGCGCCAGCAGCTTGGATTGGACACCAACAACTAATGAAAAACTGTTTTTT
cdr3_aa: CASSLDWTPTTNEKLFF

d_call: NA
v_call: TRBV30
clone_size: NA
j_call: TRBJ1-6
cdr3_nt: TGTGCCTGGAGAGTGGAGAGAAATTCACCCCTCCACTTT
cdr3_aa: CAWRVERNSPLHF

d_call: TRBD2
v_call: TRBV30
clone_size: NA
j_call: TRBJ2-5
cdr3_nt: TGTGCCTGGAGTGTAACTAGCGGGGGAGGAGAGACCCAGTACTTC
cdr3_aa: CAWSVTSGGGETQYF

d_call: NA
v_call: TRBV7-3
clone_size: once
j_call: TRBJ1-1
cdr3_nt: TGTGCCAGCAGCTGGGGGGACATAGGATCCACTGAAGCTTTCTTT
cdr3_aa: CASSWGDIGSTEAFF

d_call: TRBD1
v_call: TRBV5-1
clone_size: NA
j_call: TRBJ1-4
cdr3_nt: TGCGCCAGCAGCTTGGCCGTGGGACAGGGAAATGAAAAACTGTTTTTT
cdr3_aa: CASSLAVGQGNEKLFF

d_call: NA
v_call: TRBV27
clone_size: few
j_call: TRBJ1-4
cdr3_nt: TGTGCCAGCAGTCCTCCAGGGGCAACTAATGAAAAACTGTTTTTT
cdr3_aa: CASSPPGATNEKLFF

d_call: NA
v_call: TRBV4-2
clone_size: NA
j_call: TRBJ2-1
cdr3_nt: TGTGCCAGCAGCCCCCTGTTGTTTGGACCTCAGGAGCAGTTCTTC
cdr3_aa: CASSPLLFGPQEQFF

d_call: TRBD2
v_call: TRBV19
clone_size: NA
j_call: TRBJ2-2
cdr3_nt: TGTGCCAGTAGTATAAAAGCTAGCGGGGGGACGGCCGGGGAGCTGTTTTTT
cdr3_aa: CASSIKASGGTAGELFF

d_call: NA
v_call: TRBV5-5
clone_size: NA
j_call: TRBJ2-6
cdr3_nt: TGTGCCAGCAGCTCGGAGGGACACCTCTCTGGGGCCAACGTCCTGACTTTC
cdr3_aa: CASSSEGHLSGANVLTF